The T cell receptor (beta chain) described here comes from a study of T cell repertoires in cytomegalovirus infection. About the research overall: TCR beta signatures that were public indicated CMV infection and matching HLA type.

There are many counts of this clonotype. Its antigen is unknown. This CDR3 region has 14 residues. V gave up 1 base and J gave up 8 bases; unmatched junction bases: 4. The germline V gene has CDR1 SGHVS and CDR2 FNYEAQ. TCRdb independently ran MiXCR on the reads; one entry per CDR3 protein. The sample includes under 450,000 distinct CDR3 sequences, about 35% of them seen just once. Sequenced material: cultured PBMCs, taken from culture after CMV antigen stimulation. The rearrangement joins TRBV7-6 to TRBJ1-4; 7 bases line up with TRBD1. The sequence was obtained from a human donor in good health (CMV status not recorded). Some clones in this sample may be carry-over from other donors' samples. The CDR3 DNA is TGTGCCAGCAGCTTAGAAGGGGGCTGGGAAAAACTGTTTTTT. Residues: CASSLEGGWEKLFF.